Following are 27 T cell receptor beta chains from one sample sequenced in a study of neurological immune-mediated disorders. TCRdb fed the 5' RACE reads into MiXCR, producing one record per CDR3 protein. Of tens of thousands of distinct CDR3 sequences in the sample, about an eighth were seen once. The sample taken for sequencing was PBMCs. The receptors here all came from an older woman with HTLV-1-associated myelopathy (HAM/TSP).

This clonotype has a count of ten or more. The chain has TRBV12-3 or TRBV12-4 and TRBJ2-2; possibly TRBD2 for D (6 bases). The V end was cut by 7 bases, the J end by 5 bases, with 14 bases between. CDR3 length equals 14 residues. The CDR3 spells CASTRLVRTGELFF. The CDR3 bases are TGTGCCAGCACCAGACTAGTTCGGACCGGGGAGCTGTTTTTT.

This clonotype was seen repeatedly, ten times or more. The CDR3 bases are TGCAGTGCCAGACAGGGGGCGTCGGAAGGCTACACCTTC. Encoded protein: CSARQGASEGYTF. The chain couples TRBV20-1 to TRBJ1-2; the match to TRBD1 covers 10 bases. CDR3 size: 13 residues. The V segment lost 6 bases and the J segment 8 bases; nucleotides outside the gene matches: 9. Germline assignment: CDR1 DFQATT and CDR2 SNEGSKA (reference sequence).

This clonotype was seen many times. CDR3 in amino acids: CSARDVRGGSYNEQFF. DNA of the CDR3: TGCAGTGCTAGAGATGTACGGGGGGGCTCCTACAATGAGCAGTTCTTC. The J gene is TRBJ2-1, the V gene TRBV20-1; 8 bases are shared with TRBD2. This CDR3 has 16 amino acids. Germline CDR1 is DFQATT and CDR2 is SNEGSKA (reference sequence). The trim removed 0 bases at V and 0 bases at J, leaving 4 bases unmatched.

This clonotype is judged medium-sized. CDR3: CAITKDGSSYEQYF. CDR3 sequence (DNA): TGTGCCATCACTAAGGACGGCAGCTCCTACGAGCAGTACTTC. The J gene is TRBJ2-7, the V gene TRBV10-3; no firm D call. The CDR3 loop spans 14 amino acids. Germline CDR1 ENHRY, CDR2 SYGVKD. The V end lost 7 bases, the J end lost 0 bases, and 13 bases lay between the germline ends.

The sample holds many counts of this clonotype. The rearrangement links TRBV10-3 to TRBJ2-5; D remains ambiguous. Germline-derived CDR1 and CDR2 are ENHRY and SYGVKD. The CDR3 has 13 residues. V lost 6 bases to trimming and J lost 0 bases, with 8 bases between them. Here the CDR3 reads CAISAQYQETQYF. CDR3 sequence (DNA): TGTGCCATCAGCGCTCAGTACCAAGAGACCCAGTACTTC.

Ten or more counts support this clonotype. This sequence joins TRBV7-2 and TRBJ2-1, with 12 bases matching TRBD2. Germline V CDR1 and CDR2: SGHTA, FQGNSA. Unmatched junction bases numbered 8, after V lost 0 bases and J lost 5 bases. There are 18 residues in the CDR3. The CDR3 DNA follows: TGTGCCAGCAGCTTAGCGCGAATTTCTAGCGGGAGGGACAATGAGCAGTTCTTC. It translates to CASSLARISSGRDNEQFF.

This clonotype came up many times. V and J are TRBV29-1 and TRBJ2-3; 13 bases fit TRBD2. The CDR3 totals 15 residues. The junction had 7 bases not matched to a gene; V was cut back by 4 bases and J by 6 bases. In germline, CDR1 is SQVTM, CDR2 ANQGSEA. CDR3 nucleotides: TGCAGCGTTGCGGGACTAGCGGGGATTTGGGATACGCAGTATTTT. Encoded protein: CSVAGLAGIWDTQYF.

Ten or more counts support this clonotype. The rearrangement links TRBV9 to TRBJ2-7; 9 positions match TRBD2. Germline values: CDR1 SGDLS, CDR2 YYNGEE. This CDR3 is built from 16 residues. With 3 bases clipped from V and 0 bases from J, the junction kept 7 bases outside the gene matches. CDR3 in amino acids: CASSAGLASSSYEQYF. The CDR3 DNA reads TGTGCCAGCAGCGCCGGACTAGCGAGTAGCTCCTACGAGCAGTACTTC.

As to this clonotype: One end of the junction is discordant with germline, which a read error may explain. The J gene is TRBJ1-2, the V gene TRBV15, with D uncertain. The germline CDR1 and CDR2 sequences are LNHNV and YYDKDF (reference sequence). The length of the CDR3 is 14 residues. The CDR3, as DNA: TGTACCACCAGCAGAGAAGTCGATCGCTATGGCTACACCTTC. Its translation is CTTSREVDRYGYTF.

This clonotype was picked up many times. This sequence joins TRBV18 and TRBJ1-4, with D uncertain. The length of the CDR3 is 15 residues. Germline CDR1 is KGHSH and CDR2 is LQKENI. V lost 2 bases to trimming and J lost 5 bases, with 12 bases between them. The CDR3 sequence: CASSPMFSPNEKLFF. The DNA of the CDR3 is TGTGCCAGCTCACCAATGTTCTCGCCGAATGAAAAACTGTTTTTT.

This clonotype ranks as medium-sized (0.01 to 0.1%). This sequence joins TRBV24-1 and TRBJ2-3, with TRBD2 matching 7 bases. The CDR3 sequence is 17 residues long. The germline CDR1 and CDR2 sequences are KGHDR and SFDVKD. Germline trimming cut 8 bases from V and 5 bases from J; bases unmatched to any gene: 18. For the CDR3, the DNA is TGTGCCACCAATGCCCCTCGAGGGAGGGCCTCGATAGATACGCAGTATTTT. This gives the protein CATNAPRGRASIDTQYF.

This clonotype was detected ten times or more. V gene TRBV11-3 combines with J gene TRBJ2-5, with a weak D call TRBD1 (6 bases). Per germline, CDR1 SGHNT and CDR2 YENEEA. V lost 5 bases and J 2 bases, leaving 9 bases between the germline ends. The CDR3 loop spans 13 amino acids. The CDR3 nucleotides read TGTGCCAGCAGCCTCGGACAGCAAGAGACCCAGTACTTC. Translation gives CASSLGQQETQYF.

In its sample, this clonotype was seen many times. The CDR3 DNA is TGTGCCAGCAGCTTAGAAGGGCTAGCGGGCCCCTACGAGCAGTACTTC. Translated, it gives CASSLEGLAGPYEQYF. The rearrangement uses TRBV7-8 and TRBJ2-7; the match to TRBD2 covers 8 bases. V lost 1 base to trimming and J lost 2 bases; unmatched junction nucleotides: 7. In germline, CDR1 is SGHVS, CDR2 FQNEAQ. This CDR3 has 16 residues.

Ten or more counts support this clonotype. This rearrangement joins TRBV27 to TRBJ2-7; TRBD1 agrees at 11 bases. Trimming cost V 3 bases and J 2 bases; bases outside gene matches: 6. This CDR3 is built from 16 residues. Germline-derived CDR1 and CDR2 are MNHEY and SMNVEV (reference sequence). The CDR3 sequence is CASSFLGTGGTYEQYF. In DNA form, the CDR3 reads TGTGCCAGCAGTTTTTTGGGGACAGGGGGTACCTACGAGCAGTACTTC.

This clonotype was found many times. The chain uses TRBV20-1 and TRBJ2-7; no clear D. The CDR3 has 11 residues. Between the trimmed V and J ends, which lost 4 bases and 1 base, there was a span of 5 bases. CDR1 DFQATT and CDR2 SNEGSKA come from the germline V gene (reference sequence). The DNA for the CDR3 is TGCAGTGCTATAGGGTCCTACGAGCAGTACTTC. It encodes CSAIGSYEQYF.

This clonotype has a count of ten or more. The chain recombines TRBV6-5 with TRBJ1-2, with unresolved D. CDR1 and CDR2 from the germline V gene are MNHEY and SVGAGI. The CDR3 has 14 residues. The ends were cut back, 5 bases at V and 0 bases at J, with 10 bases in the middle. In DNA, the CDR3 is TGTGCCAGCAGTCGACGACAAGCTAACTATGGCTACACCTTC. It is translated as CASSRRQANYGYTF.

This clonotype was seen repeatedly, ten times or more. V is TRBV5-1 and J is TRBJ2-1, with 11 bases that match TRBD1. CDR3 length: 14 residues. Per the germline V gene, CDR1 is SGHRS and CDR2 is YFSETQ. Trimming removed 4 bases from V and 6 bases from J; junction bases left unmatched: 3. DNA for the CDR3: TGCGCCAGCAGCAACGGGACAGGGGGCAATGAGCAGTTCTTC. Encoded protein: CASSNGTGGNEQFF.

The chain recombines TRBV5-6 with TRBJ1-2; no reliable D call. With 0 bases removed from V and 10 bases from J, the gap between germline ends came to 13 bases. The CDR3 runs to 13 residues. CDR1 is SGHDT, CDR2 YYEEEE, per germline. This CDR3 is CASSLDRDRVYTF. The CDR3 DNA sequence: TGTGCCAGCAGCTTGGACCGGGATAGAGTCTACACCTTC. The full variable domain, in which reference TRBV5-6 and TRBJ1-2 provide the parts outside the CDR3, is DAGVTQSPTHLIKTRGQQVTLRCSPKSGHDTVSWYQQALGQGPQFIFQYYEEEERQRGNFPDRFSGHQFPNYSSELNVNALLLGDSALYLCASSLDRDRVYTFGSGTRLTVV.

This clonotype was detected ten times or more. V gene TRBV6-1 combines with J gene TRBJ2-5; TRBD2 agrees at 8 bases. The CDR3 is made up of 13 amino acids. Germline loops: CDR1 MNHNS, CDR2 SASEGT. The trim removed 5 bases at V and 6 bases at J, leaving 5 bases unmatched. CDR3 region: CASSSSGRQTQYF. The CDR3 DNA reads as TGTGCCAGCAGTTCCAGCGGGAGACAGACCCAGTACTTC.

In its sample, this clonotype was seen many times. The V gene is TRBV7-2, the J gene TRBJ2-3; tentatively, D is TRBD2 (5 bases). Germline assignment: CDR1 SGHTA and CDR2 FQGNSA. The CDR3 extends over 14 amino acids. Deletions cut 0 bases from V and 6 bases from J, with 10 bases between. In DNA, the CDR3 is TGTGCCAGCAGCTTAGCGGCTCGAGGGGATACGCAGTATTTT. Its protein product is CASSLAARGDTQYF.

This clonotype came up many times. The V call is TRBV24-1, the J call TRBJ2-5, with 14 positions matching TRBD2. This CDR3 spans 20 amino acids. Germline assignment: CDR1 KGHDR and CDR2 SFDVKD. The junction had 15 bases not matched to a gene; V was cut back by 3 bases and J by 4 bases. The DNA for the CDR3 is TGTGCCACCAGTGATCCCCGACTAGCGGGAGGGCCGGACGCAGGAGAGACCCAGTACTTC. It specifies CATSDPRLAGGPDAGETQYF.

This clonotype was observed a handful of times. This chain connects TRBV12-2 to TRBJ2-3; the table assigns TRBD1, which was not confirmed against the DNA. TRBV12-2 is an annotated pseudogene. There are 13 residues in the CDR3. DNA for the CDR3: TGTGCAAGTTGCGGGACAGGGGCAGATACGCAGTATTTT. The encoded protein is CASCGTGADTQYF.

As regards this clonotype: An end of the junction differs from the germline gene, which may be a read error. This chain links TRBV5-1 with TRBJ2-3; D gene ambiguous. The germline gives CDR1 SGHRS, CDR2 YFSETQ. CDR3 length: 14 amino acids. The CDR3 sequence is CASSLTPEPDTQYF. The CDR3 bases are TGTGCCAGCAGCCTAACCCCAGAGCCAGATACGCAGTATTTT.

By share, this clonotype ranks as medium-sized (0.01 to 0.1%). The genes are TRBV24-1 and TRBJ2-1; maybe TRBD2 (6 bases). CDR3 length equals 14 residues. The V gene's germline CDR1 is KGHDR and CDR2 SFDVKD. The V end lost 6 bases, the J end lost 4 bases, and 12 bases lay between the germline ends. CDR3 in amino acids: CATSLAGTYNEQFF. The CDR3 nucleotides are TGTGCCACCAGTCTTGCGGGGACTTACAATGAGCAGTTCTTC.

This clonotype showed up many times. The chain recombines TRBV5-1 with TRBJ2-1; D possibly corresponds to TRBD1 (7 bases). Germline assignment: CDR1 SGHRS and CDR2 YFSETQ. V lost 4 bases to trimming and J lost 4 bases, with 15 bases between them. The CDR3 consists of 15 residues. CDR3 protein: CASSQGGAGYNEQFF. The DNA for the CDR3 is TGCGCCAGCAGCCAAGGGGGCGCGGGGTACAATGAGCAGTTCTTC.

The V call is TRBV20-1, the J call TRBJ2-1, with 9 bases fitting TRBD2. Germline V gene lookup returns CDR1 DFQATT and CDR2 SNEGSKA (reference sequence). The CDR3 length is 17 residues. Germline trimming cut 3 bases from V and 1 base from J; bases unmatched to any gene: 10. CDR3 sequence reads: CSASRPAGGRSYNEQFF. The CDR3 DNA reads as TGCAGTGCTAGTAGGCCGGCGGGGGGGCGGTCCTACAATGAGCAGTTCTTC.

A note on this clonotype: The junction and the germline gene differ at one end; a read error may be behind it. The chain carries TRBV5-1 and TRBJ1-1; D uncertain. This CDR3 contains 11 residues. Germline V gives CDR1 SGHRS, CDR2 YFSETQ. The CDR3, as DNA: TGCGCCAGCAGATTGGGCCGGGAAGCTTTCTTT. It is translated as CASRLGREAFF.